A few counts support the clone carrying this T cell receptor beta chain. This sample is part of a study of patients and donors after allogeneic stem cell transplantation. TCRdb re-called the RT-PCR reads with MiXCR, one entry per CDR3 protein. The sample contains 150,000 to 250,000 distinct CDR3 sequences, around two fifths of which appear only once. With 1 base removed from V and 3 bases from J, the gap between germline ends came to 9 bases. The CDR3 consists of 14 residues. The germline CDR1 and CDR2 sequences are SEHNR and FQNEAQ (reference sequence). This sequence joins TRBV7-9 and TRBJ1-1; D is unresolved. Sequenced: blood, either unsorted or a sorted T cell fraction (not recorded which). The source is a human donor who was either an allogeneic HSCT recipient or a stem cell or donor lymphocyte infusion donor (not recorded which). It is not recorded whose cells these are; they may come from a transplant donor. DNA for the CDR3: TGTGCCAGCAGCTTAGGGCAGTCCTACACTGAAGCTTTCTTT. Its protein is CASSLGQSYTEAFF.